The clone carrying this TCR beta chain showed up many times. What it binds is not known. Next came a second PCR, run for about 7 to 11 cycles, which used a sample-barcoded 5' primer along with a J-beta primer mix. Each CDR3 protein gets one entry after TCRdb re-called the 5' RACE reads with MiXCR. The table lists 500,000 to 700,000 distinct CDR3 sequences, about 30% of them singletons. This sample was taken from a study of blood T cells in healthy people across ages. Notes on the study in general: Roughly linearly, TCR beta diversity per million T cells fell as age increased.

Germline values: CDR1 MNHNS, CDR2 SASEGT. CDR3 length: 14 residues. Trimming stripped 1 base from V and 7 bases from J, with 11 bases between. The TCR sequence derives from a woman of 80 years or more in good health. What was sequenced was blood. This rearrangement joins TRBV6-1 to TRBJ2-1; D ambiguous. CDR3 amino acids: CASSEVVGRNEQFF. The CDR3 DNA reads TGTGCCAGCAGTGAAGTAGTAGGGCGGAATGAGCAGTTCTTC.